One and the same sample provided the 32 T cell receptor beta chains below, sequenced in a study of T cell responses to AZD1222 COVID-19 vaccine. The assay was immunoSEQ multiplex PCR, and TCRdb's table has in-frame clones only and misses some. The sample includes 150,000 to 200,000 clones, 90% seen only once; the top ten take approximately 3%. Sequenced material: peripheral blood, taken on day 0 of AZD1222 vaccination. These receptors all come from an adult in good health.

V usage is TRBV5-3 and J usage is TRBJ2-7, with 7 bases fitting TRBD1. TRBV5-3 falls under the ORF class, with uncertain function. The length of the CDR3 is 16 residues. V trimming: 3 bases; J trimming: 4 bases; junction bases outside the gene matches: 13. CDR3 amino acids: CARSSKGPGQKYEQYF. CDR3 sequence (DNA): TGTGCCAGAAGCTCAAAAGGACCGGGACAGAAATACGAGCAGTACTTC.

The J gene is TRBJ1-2, the V gene TRBV11-2, with a tentative D call TRBD1 (5 bases). V lost 4 bases and J 4 bases, leaving 10 bases between the germline ends. The CDR3 length is 13 residues. The germline gives CDR1 SGHAT, CDR2 FQNNGV. CDR3 DNA: TGTGCCAGCAGCTCGACGGGGGTCTATGGCTACACCTTC. Its translation is CASSSTGVYGYTF.

The genes are TRBV4-2 and TRBJ2-3; D gene ambiguous. Germline V CDR1 and CDR2: LGHNA, YNFKEQ. The CDR3 is 14 amino acids. The germline V and J ends were trimmed by 0 bases and 6 bases, with 10 bases remaining between them. CDR3 region: CASSQDYRSDTQYF. The CDR3 DNA reads as TGTGCCAGCAGCCAAGATTACCGCTCGGATACGCAGTATTTT.

The rearrangement links TRBV5-4 to TRBJ1-1; 9 nucleotides match TRBD1. Unmatched junction bases numbered 20, after V lost 4 bases and J lost 1 base. This CDR3 has 20 residues. Germline values: CDR1 SGHNT, CDR2 YYREEE (reference sequence). CDR3 nucleotides: TGTGCCAGCAGCCGGGAGTCCGGGACAGGGCATAGGAGATGGAACACTGAAGCTTTCTTT. This translates into CASSRESGTGHRRWNTEAFF.

The count of this clone is one. The genes are TRBV9 and TRBJ2-7, with a weak D call TRBD1 (6 bases). The germline V and J ends were trimmed by 3 bases and 1 base, with 11 bases remaining between them. The length of the CDR3 is 14 residues. From germline, CDR1 is SGDLS and CDR2 YYNGEE. CDR3 nucleotide sequence: TGTGCCAGCAGCGGGGGGACACCTTCCTACGAGCAGTACTTC. Its protein is CASSGGTPSYEQYF. Full variable domain (missing parts from reference TRBV9 and TRBJ2-7): DSGVTQTPKHLITATGQRVTLRCSPRSGDLSVYWYQQSLDQGLQFLIQYYNGEERAKGNILERFSAQQFPDLHSELNLSSLELGDSALYFCASSGGTPSYEQYFGPGTRLTVT.

V is TRBV7-9 and J is TRBJ1-4, with D possibly TRBD1 on 6 matching bases. The CDR3 is made up of 16 amino acids. The ends were cut back, 5 bases at V and 0 bases at J, with 13 bases in the middle. Germline CDR1 SEHNR, CDR2 FQNEAQ (reference sequence). As DNA, the CDR3 is TGTGCCAGCAGCCGCACAGGGTACGCAACTAATGAAAAACTGTTTTTT. Encoded protein: CASSRTGYATNEKLFF. Variable domain in full (rest from reference TRBV7-9 and TRBJ1-4): DTGVSQNPRHKITKRGQNVTFRCDPISEHNRLYWYRQTLGQGPEFLTYFQNEAQLEKSRLLSDRFSAERPKGSFSTLEIQRTEQGDSAMYLCASSRTGYATNEKLFFGSGTQLSVL.

J is TRBJ1-2 and V is TRBV9; D perhaps matches TRBD1 (5 bases). In germline, CDR1 is SGDLS, CDR2 YYNGEE. The CDR3 loop spans 14 amino acids. Trimming removed 4 bases at V and 0 bases at J, with 10 bases between. CDR3 coding DNA: TGTGCCAGCAGCCTTCGAGGGGCTAACTATGGCTACACCTTC. Translated, it gives CASSLRGANYGYTF.

The chain recombines TRBV27 with TRBJ1-5; possibly TRBD1 for D (6 bases). This CDR3 is built from 14 residues. Germline V lookup: CDR1 MNHEY, CDR2 SMNVEV (reference sequence). V shed 6 bases and J shed 0 bases, with 9 bases lying between them. CDR3 sequence reads: CASRPGHSNQPQHF. Here the CDR3 DNA reads TGTGCCAGCAGACCGGGACATAGCAATCAGCCCCAGCATTTT.

The rearrangement uses TRBV3-1 (or the pseudogene TRBV3-2) and TRBJ1-4; D unresolved. The V and J ends lost 3 bases and 0 bases respectively, with 8 bases between them. Germline assignment: CDR1 LGHDT and CDR2 YNNKEL (reference sequence). The CDR3 length is 15 residues. CDR3 nucleotides: TGTGCCAGCAGCCATAGGGCTTCAACTAATGAAAAACTGTTTTTT. Protein product: CASSHRASTNEKLFF.

The chain joins TRBV4-2 to TRBJ2-7; D may be TRBD1 (6 bases). This CDR3 spans 14 amino acids. Germline-derived CDR1 and CDR2 are LGHNA and YNFKEQ. Deletions cut 1 base from V and 0 bases from J, with 7 bases between. CDR3 loop: CASSQGTASYEQYF. CDR3 nucleotides: TGTGCCAGCAGCCAAGGGACAGCCTCCTACGAGCAGTACTTC.

The chain uses TRBV7-2 and TRBJ2-7, with D perhaps matching TRBD1 (6 bases). The V and J ends lost 5 bases and 0 bases respectively, with 11 bases between them. CDR1 and CDR2 (germline): SGHTA, FQGNSA. CDR3 length: 14 amino acids. In DNA form, the CDR3 reads TGTGCCAGCAGCCTCGACAGGACCTCCTACGAGCAGTACTTC. This translates into CASSLDRTSYEQYF.

The chain is built from TRBV18 and TRBJ2-1; either TRBD1 or TRBD2 may fit D (6 bases each). The germline V gene encodes CDR1 KGHSH and CDR2 LQKENI. This CDR3 comprises 15 residues. V lost 5 bases, J lost 6 bases, and 17 bases lay in between. CDR3 amino acids: CASSLRGAAGNEQFF. Here the CDR3 DNA reads TGTGCCAGCTCATTGAGGGGGGCCGCGGGCAATGAGCAGTTCTTC.

The chain combines TRBV3-1 (or the pseudogene TRBV3-2) with TRBJ1-1; D remains unclear. There are 14 residues in the CDR3. V was cut by 4 bases and J by 11 bases, with 20 bases left in between. Germline V gives CDR1 LGHDT, CDR2 YNNKEL (reference sequence). As DNA, the CDR3 is TGTGCCAGCAGCCCGGCGAGGGCCAGAACCGGGGCTTTCTTT. It specifies CASSPARARTGAFF.

This chain uses TRBV9 with TRBJ1-2; 8 nucleotides align to TRBD1. Germline-derived CDR1 and CDR2 are SGDLS and YYNGEE. The CDR3 runs to 17 residues. The V segment lost 4 bases and the J segment 7 bases; nucleotides outside the gene matches: 18. The CDR3 DNA is TGTGCCAGCAGCCCCAGCGCAGGACAGGGCCGCGCCGGTGGCTACACCTTC. It codes for CASSPSAGQGRAGGYTF.

This chain connects TRBV15 to TRBJ1-5; no clear D. CDR3 size: 17 residues. Deletions cut 0 bases from V and 1 base from J, with 13 bases between. CDR1 and CDR2 from the germline V gene are LNHNV and YYDKDF (reference sequence). The CDR3 loop reads CATSRERSGTSNQPQHF. The CDR3 bases are TGTGCCACCAGCAGAGAAAGATCTGGCACGAGCAATCAGCCCCAGCATTTT.

The CDR3 region is CASSRGPGTDTQYF. CDR3 coding DNA: TGTGCCAGCTCACGGGGACCTGGCACAGATACGCAGTATTTT. The chain joins TRBV18 to TRBJ2-3, with D perhaps assigned TRBD1 or TRBD2 (5 bases each). The germline V gene has CDR1 KGHSH and CDR2 LQKENI. This CDR3 is 14 amino acids long. The V end lost 4 bases, the J end lost 1 base, and 9 bases lay between the germline ends.

The chain employs TRBV29-1 and TRBJ2-2, with 7 bases identical to TRBD1. Germline V lookup: CDR1 SQVTM, CDR2 ANQGSEA. The CDR3 loop spans 14 amino acids. V was pared by 0 bases and J by 5 bases, with 3 bases of the junction left unmatched. The CDR3 region has the DNA TGCAGCGTTGAAGAGACAGGGTGGACCGGGGAGCTGTTTTTT. Residues: CSVEETGWTGELFF.

This clone has just one count. V gene TRBV2 combines with J gene TRBJ1-2; D gene ambiguous. The CDR3 spans 12 residues. Between the trimmed V and J ends, which lost 6 bases and 6 bases, there was a span of 11 bases. Germline V gene data show CDR1 as SNHLY and CDR2 as FYNNEI. The CDR3 here is CASSLDSDGYTF. In nucleotides, the CDR3 is TGTGCCAGCAGCTTAGACTCAGATGGCTACACCTTC. Full variable domain (rest looked up from reference TRBV2 and TRBJ1-2): EPEVTQTPSHQVTQMGQEVILRCVPISNHLYFYWYRQILGQKVEFLVSFYNNEISEKSEIFDDQFSVERPDGSNFTLKIRSTKLEDSAMYFCASSLDSDGYTFGSGTRLTVV.

This clone was recorded only once. This chain connects TRBV7-6 to TRBJ2-5; TRBD2 might be the D (5 bases). V was clipped by 5 bases and J by 4 bases, with 14 bases between them. The CDR3 runs 14 residues. The germline CDR1 and CDR2 sequences are SGHVS and FNYEAQ. The CDR3 loop reads CASSHLRTGETQYF. For the CDR3, the DNA is TGTGCCAGCAGCCACCTTAGGACTGGAGAGACCCAGTACTTC.

The rearrangement uses TRBV6-5 and TRBJ1-4; D gene ambiguous. V was trimmed by 2 bases and J by 8 bases, leaving 15 bases between them. The CDR3 spans 15 residues. CDR1 is MNHEY, CDR2 SVGAGI, per germline. CDR3: CASSYLLPRREKLFF. The CDR3 DNA reads as TGTGCCAGCAGTTACCTCCTTCCCAGAAGGGAAAAACTGTTTTTT.

The chain employs TRBV4-3 and TRBJ1-4; D gene unclear. The CDR3 sequence is 18 residues long. Trimming left V 0 bases short and J 0 bases short, with 14 bases between. Per the germline V gene, CDR1 is LGHNA and CDR2 is YSLEER. CDR3 sequence (DNA): TGCGCCAGCAGCCAAGATAGGGTTAACCGGGCAACTAATGAAAAACTGTTTTTT. Encoded protein: CASSQDRVNRATNEKLFF.

The rearrangement links TRBV19 to TRBJ2-1; 10 bases are a match to TRBD1. CDR3 length equals 14 residues. Germline V CDR1 and CDR2: LNHDA, SQIVND (reference sequence). Trimming at V came to 6 bases and at J to 7 bases, leaving 6 bases not matched to a gene. This CDR3 reads CASRWDRGTNEQFF. The CDR3 DNA is TGTGCCAGTAGATGGGACAGGGGTACGAATGAGCAGTTCTTC. The variable domain in full, with the rest retrieved from reference TRBV19 and TRBJ2-1, is DGGITQSPKYLFRKEGQNVTLSCEQNLNHDAMYWYRQDPGQGLRLIYYSQIVNDFQKGDIAEGYSVSREKKESFPLTVTSAQKNPTAFYLCASRWDRGTNEQFFGPGTRLTVL.

The chain joins TRBV6-4 to TRBJ1-2; D may be TRBD1 (5 bases). CDR3 length: 15 residues. Between the trimmed V and J ends, which lost 6 bases and 0 bases, there was a span of 14 bases. The germline CDR1 and CDR2 sequences are MRHNA and SNTAGT. The CDR3 DNA is TGTGCCAGCAGCCCCGACAGAAACCCTAACTATGGCTACACCTTC. It is translated as CASSPDRNPNYGYTF.

This CDR3 reads CASSYSRAPTGKMNTEAFF. The CDR3, as DNA: TGTGCCAGCAGTTACTCACGGGCGCCAACGGGGAAAATGAACACTGAAGCTTTCTTT. V usage is TRBV6-2 or TRBV6-3 and J usage is TRBJ1-1; no reliable D call. The CDR3 extends over 19 amino acids. The ends were cut back, 0 bases at V and 0 bases at J, with 20 bases in the middle. CDR1 and CDR2 (germline): MNHEY, SVGEGT.

In its sample, this clone was seen once. J is TRBJ2-3 and V is TRBV5-4; D unclear. Per germline, CDR1 SGHNT and CDR2 YYREEE (reference sequence). CDR3 length: 14 amino acids. The V gene lost 4 bases and the J gene lost 8 bases, with 17 bases spanning the gap. The CDR3 loop reads CASSPAEQPGTQYF. The CDR3, as DNA: TGTGCCAGCAGCCCCGCGGAACAGCCCGGTACGCAGTATTTT. Complete variable domain (other parts from reference TRBV5-4 and TRBJ2-3): ETGVTQSPTHLIKTRGQQVTLRCSSQSGHNTVSWYQQALGQGPQFIFQYYREEENGRGNFPPRFSGLQFPNYSSELNVNALELDDSALYLCASSPAEQPGTQYFGPGTRLTVL.

Concerning this clone: The sample has other DNA sequences that encode this CDR3 too. This rearrangement joins TRBV6-2 or TRBV6-3 to TRBJ1-2, with a possible D match to TRBD1 (6 bases). V lost 0 bases and J 2 bases, leaving 10 bases between the germline ends. The CDR3 has 15 residues. Germline assignment: CDR1 MNHEY and CDR2 SVGEGT. The CDR3 loop is CASSYSQGQNYGYTF. Written as DNA, the CDR3 is TGTGCCAGCAGTTACTCGCAGGGGCAAAACTATGGCTACACCTTC.

Written as DNA, the CDR3 is TGTGCCAGCTCACCAAGAGAGGGCACAGGGGAAGCTTTCTTT. Its translation is CASSPREGTGEAFF. The chain uses TRBV18 and TRBJ1-1, with a weak D call TRBD1 (6 bases). CDR1 and CDR2 (germline): KGHSH, LQKENI. V was pared by 2 bases and J by 8 bases, with 15 bases between. The CDR3 covers 14 residues.

The chain combines TRBV5-4 with TRBJ2-2; TRBD1 matches 8 bases. Germline CDR1 and CDR2: SGHNT and YYREEE (reference sequence). V was pared by 3 bases and J by 5 bases, with 6 bases of the junction left unmatched. The CDR3 totals 15 residues. DNA of the CDR3: TGTGCCAGCAGCTCGGGACAGGAGACTACCGGGGAGCTGTTTTTT. Its translation is CASSSGQETTGELFF.

This clone has a handful of counts. The J gene is TRBJ1-2, the V gene TRBV4-2, with D maybe TRBD1 (5 bases). Germline loops: CDR1 LGHNA, CDR2 YNFKEQ. Trimming took 4 bases from V and 4 from J, leaving 16 bases between them. The CDR3 totals 15 residues. CDR3 nucleotide sequence: TGTGCCAGCAGCCCTCCAGGGCGAGCGGGCTATGGCTACACCTTC. Encoded protein: CASSPPGRAGYGYTF.

The V call is TRBV24-1, the J call TRBJ1-1, with 8 bases identical to TRBD1. Germline V gene data show CDR1 as KGHDR and CDR2 as SFDVKD. The CDR3 is 17 amino acids. V lost 5 bases, J lost 5 bases, and 15 bases stayed unmatched. CDR3 sequence: CATSVEKAQGAGTEAFF. The DNA for the CDR3 is TGTGCCACCAGTGTCGAAAAGGCCCAGGGGGCGGGTACTGAAGCTTTCTTT.

The chain employs TRBV7-3 and TRBJ2-3; D is possibly TRBD1 or TRBD2 (6 bases each). V was trimmed by 0 bases and J by 0 bases, leaving 13 bases between them. The length of the CDR3 is 17 residues. The germline V gene encodes CDR1 SGHTA and CDR2 FQGTGA. CDR3 bases: TGTGCCAGCAGCTTAACGGGGGCGGGGCCAAGCACAGATACGCAGTATTTT. Amino acid sequence: CASSLTGAGPSTDTQYF.

The chain has TRBV7-6 and TRBJ1-2; D is uncertain. The CDR3 is 15 residues long. Germline CDR1 is SGHVS and CDR2 is FNYEAQ. Trimming cost V 5 bases and J 4 bases, with 17 bases left between them. The CDR3 DNA reads as TGTGCCAGCAGCCCTCGTAGCCGTTCTATCTATGGCTACACCTTC. Translating gives CASSPRSRSIYGYTF.